A selection of T cell receptor beta chains follows, all from one sample in a study of shared clonotypes between healthy human individuals. Data came from immunoSEQ multiplex PCR; TCRdb stores just in-frame clones and leaves some out. The table lists about 2.1 million clones, 80% to 95% of them singletons, with around 1.7% in the top ten. Specimen: naive CD8+ T cells from PBMCs. The receptors were sampled from a man aged 18 to 29 in good health. Some clones in this sample may be carry-over from other donors' samples. The CDR3 runs from the conserved cysteine through the conserved F or W.

TRBV5-4	TRBJ1-2	16	CASSLRDRAPNYGYTF
TRBV5-4	TRBJ2-7	14	CASSSPPVQSEQYF
TRBV28	TRBJ2-3	12	CASSLGTDTQYF
TRBV11-2	TRBJ1-1	15	CASSAPGFMNTEAFF
TRBV9	TRBJ2-4	14	CASSVAGSWDIQYF
TRBV27	TRBJ2-3	13	CASSFGNTDTQYF
TRBV6-5	TRBJ2-2	16	CASSYSGTGSVWELFF
TRBV29-1	TRBJ2-1	15	CSVPTSGRAYNEQFF
TRBV13	TRBJ1-2	16	CASSWGDRESNYGYTF
TRBV2	TRBJ2-1	15	CASSDGYRGGDEQFF
TRBV27	TRBJ2-6	16	CASSSGPGSGANVLTF
TRBV7-6	TRBJ2-5	13	CASSYRGGETQYF
TRBV7-6	TRBJ1-2	18	CASSLNIGGAEDNYGYTF
TRBV9	TRBJ2-4	15	CASSAAGLNKNIQYF
TRBV7-8	TRBJ1-6	15	CASSLARGANSPLHF
TRBV2	TRBJ1-1	16	CASSTDAGHLNTEAFF
TRBV27	TRBJ2-1	16	CASSGHVGSAGNEQFF